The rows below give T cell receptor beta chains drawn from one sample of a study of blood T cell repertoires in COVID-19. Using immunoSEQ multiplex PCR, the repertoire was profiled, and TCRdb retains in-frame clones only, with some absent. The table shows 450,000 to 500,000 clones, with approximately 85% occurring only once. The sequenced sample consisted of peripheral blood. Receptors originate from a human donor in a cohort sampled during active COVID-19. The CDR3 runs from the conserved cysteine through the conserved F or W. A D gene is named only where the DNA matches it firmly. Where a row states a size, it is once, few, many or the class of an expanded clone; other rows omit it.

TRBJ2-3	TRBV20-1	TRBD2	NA	TGCAGTGCTAGTACCGGGACTAGCGGGTTTTACACAGATACGCAGTATTTT	CSASTGTSGFYTDTQYF
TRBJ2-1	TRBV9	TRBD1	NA	TGTGCCAGCAGCTTAACAGGGGTTTACAATGAGCAGTTCTTC	CASSLTGVYNEQFF
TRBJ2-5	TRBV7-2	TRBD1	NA	TGTGCCAGCAGCTTAGTGACAGGGGTGACGGAGACCCAGTACTTC	CASSLVTGVTETQYF
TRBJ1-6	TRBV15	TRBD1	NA	TGTGCCACCCACGGACAGGGTATCTTGGGGGTATATAATTCACCCCTCCACTTT	CATHGQGILGVYNSPLHF
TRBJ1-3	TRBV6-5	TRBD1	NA	TGTGCCACAGGAGGGACAGGTGGAAACACCATATATTTT	CATGGTGGNTIYF
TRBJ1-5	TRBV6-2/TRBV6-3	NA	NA	TGTGCCAGCAGCCTCCCGGGACAGCCCCAGCATTTT	CASSLPGQPQHF
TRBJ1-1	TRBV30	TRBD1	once	TGTGCCTGGGAACAGGGGGGGACTGAAGCTTTCTTT	CAWEQGGTEAFF
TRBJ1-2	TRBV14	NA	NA	TGTGCCAGCAGCCAAGGGCAGAACTATGGCTACACCTTC	CASSQGQNYGYTF
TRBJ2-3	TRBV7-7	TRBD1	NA	TGTGCTAGCAGCTTAGGCCTCGGGACAGGGGGTTCTGATACGCAGTATTTT	CASSLGLGTGGSDTQYF
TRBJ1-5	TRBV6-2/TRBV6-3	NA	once	TGTGCCAGCAGCCGTGAGATTTATGGGCCCCAGCATTTT	CASSREIYGPQHF
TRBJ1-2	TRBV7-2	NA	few	TGTGCCAGCAGCCCCCCGGGACATATCCTCTATGGCTACACCTTC	CASSPPGHILYGYTF
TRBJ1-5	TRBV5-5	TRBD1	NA	TGTGCCAGCAGCTCGAACAGGGGTCAATCCCAGCATTTT	CASSSNRGQSQHF
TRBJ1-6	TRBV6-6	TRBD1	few	TGTGCCAGCAGTTACGCGGGACAGAATAATTCACCCCTCCACTTT	CASSYAGQNNSPLHF
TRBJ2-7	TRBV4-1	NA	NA	TGCGCCAGCAGCCAAGAGAGGGCGACCTACGAGCAGTACTTC	CASSQERATYEQYF
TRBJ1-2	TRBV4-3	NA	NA	TGCGCCAGCAGCCAGGATTTTCGCGGGGACGGCTATGGCTACACCTTC	CASSQDFRGDGYGYTF
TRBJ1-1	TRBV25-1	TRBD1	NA	TGTGCCAGCAGTGTCCCAGGGGGTCGGAGAGCTTTCTTT	CASSVPGGRRAFF
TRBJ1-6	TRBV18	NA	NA	TGTGCCAGCTCACCATCCGGGGTCGCGGAGACCCTCCACTTT	CASSPSGVAETLHF
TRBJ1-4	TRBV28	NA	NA	TGTGCCAGCAGGCCACCGGGTTCCACTAATGAAAAACTGTTTTTT	CASRPPGSTNEKLFF